The 21 T cell receptor beta chains presented below share a single source sample, sequenced in a study of response to subunit inactivated influenza vaccine. MiXCR, run by TCRdb on the RT-PCR reads, gives a single entry per CDR3 protein. The table has 300,000 to 350,000 distinct CDR3 sequences, about a fifth seen once; the top ten hold 10% to 13%. The sequencing here drew on PBMCs from blood, taken 21 months after vaccination. These receptors were obtained from a man aged 50-75 years who received an inactivated influenza vaccine.

The rearrangement uses TRBV29-1 and TRBJ2-1; D may correspond to TRBD1 or TRBD2 (5 bases each). Trimming pared 4 bases from V and 5 bases from J, leaving 12 bases between. The CDR3 is 13 residues long. Germline-derived CDR1 and CDR2 are SQVTM and ANQGSEA. CDR3 in DNA: TGCAGCGTTGCTAGGGACCAAGACAATGAGCAGTTCTTC. Translating it yields CSVARDQDNEQFF.

The chain employs TRBV11-2 and TRBJ2-1, with 9 bases identical to TRBD1. The CDR3 length is 17 residues. Germline CDR1 SGHAT, CDR2 FQNNGV. With V trimmed by 5 bases and J by 10 bases, 18 bases remained unmatched. CDR3 region: CASSPSNNRDRAWEQFF. The CDR3 bases are TGTGCCAGCAGCCCATCGAATAACCGGGACAGGGCATGGGAGCAGTTCTTC.

The chain uses TRBV20-1 and TRBJ2-1; the match to TRBD2 covers 9 bases. The CDR3 extends over 18 amino acids. Germline V gene data show CDR1 as DFQATT and CDR2 as SNEGSKA (reference sequence). J lost 4 bases, V lost 1 base, and 14 bases had no gene match. CDR3 DNA sequence: TGCAGTGCTAGAGTAGGTAGCGGGGGAATGACAAGATACAATGAGCAGTTCTTC. It encodes CSARVGSGGMTRYNEQFF.

This clonotype was observed a few times. The chain employs TRBV7-9 and TRBJ2-3; TRBD2 matches 7 bases. V shed 1 base, J shed 2 bases, and the junction held 3 bases outside the gene matches. The CDR3 loop spans 15 amino acids. Germline values: CDR1 SEHNR, CDR2 FQNEAQ (reference sequence). The CDR3 is CASSLVSGTTDTQYF. In DNA, the CDR3 is TGTGCCAGCAGCTTAGTCAGCGGGACCACAGATACGCAGTATTTT.

This clonotype has just one count. The V call is TRBV29-1, the J call TRBJ2-7; D call uncertain. This CDR3 is built from 11 residues. The V end lost 3 bases, the J end lost 6 bases, and 9 bases lay between the germline ends. Germline V gives CDR1 SQVTM, CDR2 ANQGSEA. CDR3 protein: CSVEYEAEQYF. CDR3 coding DNA: TGCAGCGTTGAGTACGAGGCCGAGCAGTACTTC.

This clonotype was detected a few times. The chain links TRBV28 to TRBJ1-6, with D possibly matching TRBD1 (5 bases). The CDR3 is made up of 14 amino acids. Between the trimmed V and J ends, which lost 3 bases and 7 bases, there was a span of 10 bases. The germline V gene encodes CDR1 MDHEN and CDR2 SYDVKM. CDR3 DNA sequence: TGTGCCAGCAGTTTTGGGGACGTAAATTCACCCCTCCACTTT. This gives the protein CASSFGDVNSPLHF.

The chain is built from TRBV7-2 and TRBJ2-3, with 8 bases aligning to TRBD1. With V trimmed by 3 bases and J by 7 bases, 3 bases remained unmatched. The CDR3 length is 13 residues. Germline V lookup: CDR1 SGHTA, CDR2 FQGNSA. CDR3 nucleotide sequence: TGTGCCAGCAGCTTCGACAGGGGCCATACGCAGTATTTT. Its translation: CASSFDRGHTQYF.

V and J are TRBV25-1 and TRBJ2-2; 8 bases line up with TRBD1. CDR1 is MGHDK and CDR2 is SYGVNS in the germline V gene. This CDR3 contains 17 residues. Germline trimming cut 4 bases from V and 3 bases from J; bases unmatched to any gene: 10. Here the CDR3 reads CASSAAVGQGDTGELFF. The CDR3 bases are TGTGCCAGCAGTGCCGCCGTTGGACAGGGAGACACCGGGGAGCTGTTTTTT.

This chain uses TRBV24-1 with TRBJ2-1, with 7 bases identical to TRBD2. J gave up 0 bases and V 0 bases, and 1 base lay outside the gene matches. Germline CDR1 reads KGHDR; CDR2 reads SFDVKD. The CDR3 length is 16 residues. The CDR3 here is CATSDLRGGSYNEQFF. The CDR3 bases are TGTGCCACCAGTGATTTGCGCGGGGGCTCCTACAATGAGCAGTTCTTC.

This clonotype was detected only a few times. The chain has TRBV19 and TRBJ1-4; a weak D match, TRBD1 (5 bases). Trimming removed 7 bases from V and 6 bases from J, with 9 bases in between. CDR3 length: 12 residues. Looked up from germline, CDR1 is LNHDA and CDR2 is SQIVND (reference sequence). In DNA, the CDR3 is TGTGCCAGTACGAGGGGATATGAAAAACTGTTTTTT. This sequence encodes CASTRGYEKLFF. The full variable domain, completed using reference TRBV19 and TRBJ1-4, is DGGITQSPKYLFRKEGQNVTLSCEQNLNHDAMYWYRQDPGQGLRLIYYSQIVNDFQKGDIAEGYSVSREKKESFPLTVTSAQKNPTAFYLCASTRGYEKLFFGSGTQLSVL.

This clonotype was observed a handful of times. The chain joins TRBV3-1 to TRBJ1-2; possibly TRBD1 for D (5 bases). Trimming shortened V by 4 bases and J by 6 bases, and 15 bases separated the two germline ends. This CDR3 is built from 14 residues. CDR1 LGHDT and CDR2 YNNKEL come from the germline V gene (reference sequence). The CDR3 reads CASSPVQEGHGYTF. In nucleotides, the CDR3 is TGTGCCAGCAGCCCCGTACAGGAGGGGCATGGCTACACCTTC.

The rearrangement uses TRBV4-3 and TRBJ1-6; the match to TRBD1 covers 7 bases. The germline gives CDR1 LGHNA, CDR2 YSLEER. Trimming removed 1 base from V and 6 bases from J; junction bases left unmatched: 12. This CDR3 is built from 18 residues. This chain's CDR3 is CASSQAERKGQPNSPLHF. The DNA for the CDR3 is TGCGCCAGCAGCCAAGCGGAGCGTAAGGGACAGCCTAATTCACCCCTCCACTTT.

This clonotype appeared once. The gene calls are TRBV5-6 and TRBJ2-1, with D maybe TRBD1 (8 bases). Per germline, CDR1 SGHDT and CDR2 YYEEEE. The germline V and J ends were trimmed by 0 bases and 4 bases, with 14 bases remaining between them. CDR3 length: 16 amino acids. Here the CDR3 reads CASSLDGQGLYNEQFF. The CDR3 DNA reads TGTGCCAGCAGCTTGGACGGACAGGGACTATACAATGAGCAGTTCTTC.

This clonotype was observed a few times. The chain joins TRBV4-1 to TRBJ1-1, with D perhaps matching TRBD1 (5 bases). CDR1 MGHRA and CDR2 YSYEKL come from the germline V gene. The CDR3 spans 16 residues. Trimming left V 3 bases short and J 2 bases short, with 16 bases between. The CDR3 reads CASSHIDSSANTEAFF. CDR3 sequence (DNA): TGCGCCAGCAGCCACATCGACAGCTCCGCAAACACTGAAGCTTTCTTT.

This clonotype was counted between two and nine times. The CDR3 sequence is CATSQGAHGYTF. The CDR3, as DNA: TGTGCCACCTCGCAGGGGGCGCATGGCTACACCTTC. This rearrangement joins TRBV2 to TRBJ1-2; 8 bases agree with TRBD1. CDR3 length: 12 amino acids. CDR1 SNHLY and CDR2 FYNNEI come from the germline V gene. V was clipped by 10 bases and J by 6 bases; unmatched bases: 7.

This clonotype occurred a few times. The chain couples TRBV4-2 to TRBJ1-3, with 7 bases fitting TRBD1. Trimming took 3 bases from V and 3 from J; bases not matched to a gene: 5. Germline V gene data show CDR1 as LGHNA and CDR2 as YNFKEQ. The CDR3 extends over 15 amino acids. The CDR3 nucleotides are TGTGCCAGCAGCCAGGGGGGGACAGTTGGAAACACCATATATTTT. It is translated as CASSQGGTVGNTIYF.

The V gene is TRBV12-3 or TRBV12-4, the J gene TRBJ1-5, with 10 bases that match TRBD1. The CDR3 loop spans 14 amino acids. J was trimmed by 9 bases and V by 5 bases; bases with no gene match: 7. DNA for the CDR3: TGTGCCAGCAGTCCTGGGACAGGGGTAGGGCCCCAGCATTTT. This sequence encodes CASSPGTGVGPQHF.

The sample holds a few counts of this clonotype. The chain uses TRBV12-3 or TRBV12-4 and TRBJ2-1; 8 positions match TRBD1. This CDR3 comprises 14 residues. After removal of 5 bases from V and 7 bases from J, the junction contained 7 bases not matched to a gene. The CDR3: CASSLRRTGNEQFF. The CDR3 coding sequence is TGTGCCAGCAGTCTCCGAAGGACAGGGAATGAGCAGTTCTTC.

The chain has TRBV6-5 and TRBJ1-5; D not resolved. V was clipped by 6 bases and J by 11 bases, with 11 bases between them. Per the germline V gene, CDR1 is MNHEY and CDR2 is SVGAGI. CDR3 size: 11 residues. In DNA, the CDR3 is TGTGCCAGCAGCGACTCGCGGACCCAGCATTTT. Encoded protein: CASSDSRTQHF.

This clonotype was seen only a few times. This rearrangement joins TRBV28 to TRBJ2-2, with a possible D match to TRBD1 (6 bases). Trimming removed 6 bases at V and 7 bases at J, with 30 bases between. The CDR3 runs 19 residues. Germline-derived CDR1 and CDR2 are MDHEN and SYDVKM. CDR3 sequence: CASSLNWGRPTGSNGELFF. The CDR3 nucleotides read TGTGCCAGCAGCCTTAATTGGGGGCGTCCCACTGGCTCGAACGGGGAGCTGTTTTTT.

This clonotype has only a few counts. This sequence joins TRBV7-6 and TRBJ2-7; 9 bases match TRBD2. Germline V gene sequence: CDR1 SGHVS, CDR2 FNYEAQ. This CDR3 is built from 16 residues. V lost 2 bases and J lost 1; bases outside the gene matches: 6. CDR3 amino acids: CASSLNAGGSSYEQYF. CDR3 DNA sequence: TGTGCCAGCAGCTTAAATGCGGGAGGGTCATCCTACGAGCAGTACTTC.